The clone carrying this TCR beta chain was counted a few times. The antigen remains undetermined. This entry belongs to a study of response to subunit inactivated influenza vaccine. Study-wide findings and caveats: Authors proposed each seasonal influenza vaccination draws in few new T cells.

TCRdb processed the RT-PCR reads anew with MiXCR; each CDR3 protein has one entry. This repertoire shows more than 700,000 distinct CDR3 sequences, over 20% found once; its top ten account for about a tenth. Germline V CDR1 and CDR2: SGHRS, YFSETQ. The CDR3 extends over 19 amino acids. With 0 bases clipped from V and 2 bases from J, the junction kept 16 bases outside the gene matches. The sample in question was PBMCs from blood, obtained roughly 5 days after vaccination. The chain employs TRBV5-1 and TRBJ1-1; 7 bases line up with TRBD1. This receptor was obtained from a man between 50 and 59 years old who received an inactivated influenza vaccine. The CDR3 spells CASSLDLGGRGRRNTEAFF. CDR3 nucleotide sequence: TGCGCCAGCAGCTTGGACTTAGGGGGCAGGGGGAGGAGAAACACTGAAGCTTTCTTT.